These 8 T cell receptor beta chains share one sample of origin, sequenced in a study of HIV-infected children after antiretroviral therapy interruption. Unique molecular identifiers were included in an RNA-based 3' RACE TCR library. Each CDR3 protein gets one entry after TCRdb re-called the 3' RACE reads with MiXCR. The sample records over 35,000 distinct CDR3 sequences, over 6% being singletons. As for treatment: PENTA 11 planned treatment interruption arm or continuous ART arm. Sequences were derived from CD45RA+ CD4+ T cells from PBMCs, pooled from several time points, sampled from a donor given antiretroviral therapy, either interrupted or continuous. Sample subset: naive CD4+ CD45RA+ CD45RO- T cells. The receptors were sampled from a pool of human donors with HIV.

The gene calls are TRBV15 and TRBJ2-6; D ambiguous. The CDR3 length is 16 residues. Germline V gene data show CDR1 as LNHNV and CDR2 as YYDKDF (reference sequence). V was pared by 3 bases and J by 2 bases, with 11 bases between. The CDR3 reads CATSRMDHPGANVLTF. The CDR3 DNA reads as TGTGCCACCAGCAGGATGGACCACCCTGGGGCCAACGTCCTGACTTTC.

This clonotype occurred many times. This sequence joins TRBV5-1 and TRBJ2-1, with 10 positions matching TRBD2. The CDR3 extends over 16 amino acids. Trimming cost V 5 bases and J 4 bases; bases outside gene matches: 9. From germline, CDR1 is SGHRS and CDR2 YFSETQ. The CDR3 nucleotides are TGCGCCAGCAGTTCACCGGGACTAGCGATTTACAATGAGCAGTTCTTC. Translation gives CASSSPGLAIYNEQFF.

This clonotype showed up many times. The chain is built from TRBV6-1 and TRBJ2-7; 9 nucleotides line up with TRBD1. The CDR3 totals 14 residues. Germline V gives CDR1 MNHNS, CDR2 SASEGT. V shed 8 bases, J shed 4 bases, and the junction held 9 bases outside the gene matches. The CDR3 sequence is CASVAGTGNYEQYF. DNA for the CDR3: TGTGCCAGCGTGGCCGGGACAGGGAATTACGAGCAGTACTTC.

This clonotype was observed at least ten times. At one end the junction does not follow the germline gene, possibly because of a read error. V is TRBV12-5 and J is TRBJ2-3; 12 bases align to TRBD1. Germline V lookup: CDR1 LGHNT, CDR2 FRNRAP. This CDR3 has 13 amino acids. The CDR3 reads CASSLGQGASLYF. Here the CDR3 DNA reads TGTGCCAGCAGTTTGGGACAGGGGGCTTCCTTGTACTTT.

The table lists this clonotype with many counts. The V call is TRBV3-2, the J call TRBJ2-5; no DNA check was done on the table's D call, TRBD2. TRBV3-2 is a pseudogene segment. The CDR3 sequence is 19 residues long. CDR3 loop: CASSQDKKGLAGGQETQYF. DNA for the CDR3: TGTGCCAGCAGCCAAGACAAAAAGGGACTAGCGGGGGGCCAAGAGACCCAGTACTTC.

This rearrangement joins TRBV7-9 to TRBJ1-1; 11 nucleotides line up with TRBD1. With V trimmed by 2 bases and J by 5 bases, 25 bases remained unmatched. The germline CDR1 and CDR2 sequences are SEHNR and FQNEAQ (reference sequence). This CDR3 region has 22 residues. This CDR3 reads CASSLLEGGFPGQGALGTEAFF. Written as DNA, the CDR3 is TGTGCCAGCAGCTTACTCGAAGGAGGGTTTCCCGGACAGGGGGCCCTAGGGACTGAAGCTTTCTTT.

The CDR3 DNA is TGTGCCAGCAGTAGGACAGGGGGGCCCACGGGGGCTTTCTTT. It translates to CASSRTGGPTGAFF. This sequence joins TRBV12-3 or TRBV12-4 and TRBJ1-1, with 10 bases aligning to TRBD1. The CDR3 loop spans 14 amino acids. Trimming at V came to 5 bases and at J to 11 bases, leaving 11 bases not matched to a gene.

This sequence joins TRBV28 and TRBJ2-7; D is uncertain. The CDR3 contains 12 residues. Deletions cut 9 bases from V and 1 base from J, with 10 bases between. Germline V gene lookup returns CDR1 MDHEN and CDR2 SYDVKM. The CDR3 DNA reads as TGTGCCAGTAAGACTTGGTCCTACGAGCAGTACTTC. It is translated as CASKTWSYEQYF.